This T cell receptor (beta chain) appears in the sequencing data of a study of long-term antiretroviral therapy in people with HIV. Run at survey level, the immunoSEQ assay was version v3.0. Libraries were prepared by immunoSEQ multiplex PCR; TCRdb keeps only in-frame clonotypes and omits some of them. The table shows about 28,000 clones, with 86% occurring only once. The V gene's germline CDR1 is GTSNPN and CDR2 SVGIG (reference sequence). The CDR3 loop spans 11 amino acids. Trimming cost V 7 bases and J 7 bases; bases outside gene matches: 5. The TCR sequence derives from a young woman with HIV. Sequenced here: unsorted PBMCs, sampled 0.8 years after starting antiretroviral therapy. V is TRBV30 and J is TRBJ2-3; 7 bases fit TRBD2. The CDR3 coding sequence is TGTGCCTACTCGGGGGGATATACGCAGTATTTT. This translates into CAYSGGYTQYF.